This record covers a single TCR beta chain. The antigen remains unidentified. With V trimmed by 4 bases and J by 5 bases, 5 bases remained unmatched. Germline V gene data show CDR1 as SQVTM and CDR2 as ANQGSEA. This CDR3 comprises 13 residues. Primers: 60 Vbeta forward and 13 Jbeta reverse. The table came from immunoSEQ multiplex PCR; TCRdb's copy has only in-frame clones and leaves some out. The repertoire holds some 98,000 clones, roughly four fifths seen once, with about 9.3% in the top ten. The record originates from a study of cytomegalovirus exposure and HLA in healthy donors. Regarding the study as a whole: Previously analyzed data showed that most TCR beta V segments were productive at a frequency of about 90% or about 30%.

The V and J genes are TRBV29-1 and TRBJ2-5, with TRBD1 matching over 9 bases. The receptor was isolated from a human donor in good health. What was sequenced was PBMCs. CDR3 amino acids: CSVGTGALETQYF. Written as DNA, the CDR3 is TGCAGCGTTGGGACAGGGGCTCTTGAGACCCAGTACTTC.